The 17 T cell receptor beta chains presented below share a single source sample, sequenced in a study of blood T cell repertoires in COVID-19. Here immunoSEQ multiplex PCR was the method, and the copy in TCRdb shows in-frame clones only, minus some. The sample yields about 220,000 clones, approximately 82% seen once. Source material: peripheral blood. The receptors stem from a man aged 45-65 years with active or convalescent COVID-19.

The chain is built from TRBV20-1 and TRBJ2-7, with 11 positions matching TRBD2. CDR1 DFQATT and CDR2 SNEGSKA come from the germline V gene (reference sequence). The CDR3 length is 11 residues. V trimming: 6 bases; J trimming: 9 bases; junction bases outside the gene matches: 4. CDR3 in amino acids: CSALAGAVQYF. CDR3 sequence (DNA): TGCAGTGCACTAGCGGGAGCTGTGCAGTACTTC.

The chain joins TRBV28 to TRBJ2-7, with TRBD1 matching over 7 bases. V lost 6 bases and J lost 7; bases outside the gene matches: 9. Looked up from germline, CDR1 is MDHEN and CDR2 is SYDVKM. The CDR3 is 13 amino acids. CDR3 sequence: CASSFDRVKEQYF. CDR3 nucleotide sequence: TGTGCCAGCAGCTTTGACAGGGTTAAAGAGCAGTACTTC.

This clone came up a few times. The chain recombines TRBV5-1 with TRBJ2-3, with D possibly TRBD2 on 6 matching bases. The V end lost 5 bases, the J end lost 7 bases, and 11 bases lay between the germline ends. From germline, CDR1 is SGHRS and CDR2 YFSETQ. The CDR3 extends over 12 amino acids. The CDR3 is CASRGLGNTQYF. The CDR3 bases are TGCGCCAGCAGGGGACTTGGGAATACGCAGTATTTT.

The chain's CDR3 is CASSPGTSGYEQYF. The DNA of the CDR3 is TGTGCCAGCAGCCCTGGGACTAGCGGCTACGAGCAGTACTTC. This chain connects TRBV7-8 to TRBJ2-7; 11 bases fit TRBD2. CDR1 is SGHVS, CDR2 FQNEAQ, per germline. The CDR3 contains 14 residues. The trim removed 5 bases at V and 3 bases at J, leaving 3 bases unmatched.

The CDR3 DNA reads TGCAGTGCTAGAGGGGCCGAGACCCAGTACTTC. It codes for CSARGAETQYF. The chain uses TRBV20-1 and TRBJ2-5; D is undetermined. The CDR3 extends over 11 amino acids. The V and J ends lost 1 base and 5 bases respectively, with 5 bases between them. The V gene's germline CDR1 is DFQATT and CDR2 SNEGSKA (reference sequence).

The rearrangement uses TRBV5-1 and TRBJ1-6; the match to TRBD1 covers 8 bases. The CDR3 has 18 residues. CDR1 is SGHRS and CDR2 is YFSETQ in the germline V gene. V shed 0 bases and J 2 bases; nucleotides not matched to a gene: 7. The CDR3 loop is CASSLGGTGFAYNSPLHF. The CDR3 DNA sequence: TGCGCCAGCAGCTTGGGTGGGACAGGCTTTGCCTATAATTCACCCCTCCACTTT. Full variable domain (missing parts from reference TRBV5-1 and TRBJ1-6): KAGVTQTPRYLIKTRGQQVTLSCSPISGHRSVSWYQQTPGQGLQFLFEYFSETQRNKGNFPGRFSGRQFSNSRSEMNVSTLELGDSALYLCASSLGGTGFAYNSPLHFGNGTRLTVT.

The V and J genes are TRBV19 and TRBJ1-1; TRBD1 matches at 9 bases. J lost 7 bases, V lost 2 bases, and 5 bases had no gene match. The CDR3 contains 14 residues. The germline gives CDR1 LNHDA, CDR2 SQIVND (reference sequence). The CDR3 DNA reads as TGTGCCAGTAGTATACAGGGACAGGGCGATGAAGCTTTCTTT. Its translation is CASSIQGQGDEAFF.

J is TRBJ1-1 and V is TRBV6-1; D is uncertain. The CDR3 runs to 14 residues. Looked up from germline, CDR1 is MNHNS and CDR2 is SASEGT. The V and J ends lost 3 bases and 1 base respectively, with 9 bases between them. The CDR3 DNA reads TGTGCCAGCAGTGACCCGCGGGGGAACACTGAAGCTTTCTTT. The encoded protein is CASSDPRGNTEAFF.

This clone was observed a few times. Here the CDR3 DNA reads TGTGCCAGCAGTACCGACGGAAGAGCGAATACGCAGTATTTT. Its translation is CASSTDGRANTQYF. J is TRBJ2-3 and V is TRBV2; D uncertain. The V and J ends lost 5 bases and 7 bases respectively, with 16 bases between them. The germline V gene has CDR1 SNHLY and CDR2 FYNNEI. The CDR3 loop spans 14 amino acids.

The rearrangement joins TRBV6-5 to TRBJ1-2; the D is unclear. There are 15 residues in the CDR3. The germline V gene encodes CDR1 MNHEY and CDR2 SVGAGI. Trimming pared 5 bases from V and 4 bases from J, leaving 17 bases between. This CDR3 reads CASSHGIHAIYGYTF. The CDR3 coding sequence is TGTGCCAGCAGTCACGGGATCCACGCCATCTATGGCTACACCTTC.

With regard to this clone: The germline gene is not matched at one end of the junction; a read error may be the cause. The chain links TRBV5-1 to TRBJ2-7; D tentatively fits TRBD1 or TRBD2 (5 bases each). Germline V CDR1 and CDR2: SGHRS, YFSETQ. The length of the CDR3 is 16 residues. The CDR3, as DNA: TGCGCCAGCAGGTTGGGGAGCGCAGGGTGGACCTACGAGCAGTACTTC. Translation gives CASRLGSAGWTYEQYF.

CDR3 loop: CASSGAPGGPGTGELFF. CDR3 nucleotides: TGTGCCAGCAGTGGGGCCCCCGGAGGGCCGGGAACCGGGGAGCTGTTTTTT. This chain connects TRBV27 to TRBJ2-2; D possibly corresponds to TRBD2 (6 bases). Germline V CDR1 and CDR2: MNHEY, SMNVEV (reference sequence). This CDR3 is built from 17 residues. Trimming shortened V by 5 bases and J by 5 bases, and 21 bases separated the two germline ends.

V gene TRBV11-2 combines with J gene TRBJ2-1; 7 bases match TRBD2. With V trimmed by 1 base and J by 7 bases, 10 bases remained unmatched. This CDR3 spans 16 amino acids. Germline V gene lookup returns CDR1 SGHAT and CDR2 FQNNGV. The CDR3 nucleotides read TGTGCCAGCAGCTTAGTTTATCTAGCGGCTCATAATGAGCAGTTCTTC. Its protein is CASSLVYLAAHNEQFF.

The V gene is TRBV3-1 (or the pseudogene TRBV3-2), the J gene TRBJ1-3; tentative D call: TRBD1 (5 bases). Looked up from germline, CDR1 is LGHDT and CDR2 is YNNKEL (reference sequence). There are 13 residues in the CDR3. The V end was cut by 4 bases, the J end by 2 bases, with 6 bases between. The CDR3 region has the DNA TGTGCCAGCAGCCCAGGGCCTGGAAACACCATATATTTT. It encodes CASSPGPGNTIYF.

The chain joins TRBV7-9 to TRBJ1-1; D unclear. Germline V gene sequence: CDR1 SEHNR, CDR2 FQNEAQ (reference sequence). The CDR3 consists of 14 residues. The V gene lost 2 bases and the J gene lost 0 bases, with 7 bases spanning the gap. CDR3 protein: CASSLTFMNTEAFF. In nucleotides, the CDR3 is TGTGCCAGCAGCTTAACATTCATGAACACTGAAGCTTTCTTT.

The chain uses TRBV7-2 and TRBJ2-5; tentatively, D is TRBD2 (6 bases). Trimming pared 2 bases from V and 2 bases from J, leaving 12 bases between. CDR3 size: 15 residues. CDR1 SGHTA and CDR2 FQGNSA come from the germline V gene. The CDR3 loop reads CASSLNVGRQETQYF. In nucleotides, the CDR3 is TGTGCCAGCAGCTTAAACGTGGGGAGGCAAGAGACCCAGTACTTC.

The CDR3 spells CASSPRTGEAFF. As DNA, the CDR3 is TGTGCCAGCAGTCCCCGGACAGGGGAAGCTTTCTTT. The chain links TRBV27 to TRBJ1-1, with 8 bases that match TRBD1. Germline V lookup: CDR1 MNHEY, CDR2 SMNVEV (reference sequence). The CDR3 extends over 12 amino acids. V was pared by 5 bases and J by 8 bases, with 4 bases of the junction left unmatched.